This entry lists 22 T cell receptor beta chains sequenced from one sample in a study of control samples from healthy donors and cancer patients. Repertoires were generated with immunoSEQ multiplex PCR, while TCRdb's copy carries only in-frame clones and drops some. The table records approximately 170,000 clones, 75% to 95% of them present only once. The sequenced material came from blood. Source of these receptors: a woman aged 30 to 39 in good health.

This chain connects TRBV5-5 to TRBJ1-5, with D unclear. The CDR3 has 15 amino acids. Trimming took off 0 bases at V and 0 bases at J, with 7 bases between the two ends. The germline CDR1 and CDR2 sequences are SGHKS and YYEKEE (reference sequence). The CDR3 DNA reads as TGTGCCAGCAGCTTGGTACTCAATAGCAATCAGCCCCAGCATTTT. It yields the protein CASSLVLNSNQPQHF.

The chain employs TRBV7-8 and TRBJ2-4; D might be TRBD1 (6 bases). The germline V gene encodes CDR1 SGHVS and CDR2 FQNEAQ. The CDR3 runs 14 residues. The V end lost 4 bases, the J end lost 7 bases, and 14 bases lay between the germline ends. The CDR3 loop reads CASSYHRDRNIQYF. CDR3 DNA: TGTGCCAGCAGCTACCACAGGGATCGGAACATTCAGTACTTC.

V gene TRBV7-8 combines with J gene TRBJ2-1; 10 bases match TRBD2. V lost 1 base to trimming and J lost 5 bases; unmatched junction nucleotides: 2. The CDR3 length is 15 residues. Looked up from germline, CDR1 is SGHVS and CDR2 is FQNEAQ. CDR3 in amino acids: CASSLGSGRNNEQFF. The DNA for the CDR3 is TGTGCCAGCAGCTTAGGTAGCGGGAGGAACAATGAGCAGTTCTTC.

The chain couples TRBV5-4 to TRBJ1-1, with a possible D match to TRBD1 (6 bases). Looked up from germline, CDR1 is SGHNT and CDR2 is YYREEE (reference sequence). There are 15 residues in the CDR3. V was cut by 0 bases and J by 1 base, with 10 bases left in between. The CDR3 is CASSLVGGSNTEAFF. As DNA, the CDR3 is TGTGCCAGCAGCTTGGTCGGGGGCTCGAACACTGAAGCTTTCTTT.

About this clone: The same CDR3 arises from other DNA sequences in this sample as well. The rearrangement uses TRBV12-3 or TRBV12-4 and TRBJ2-7; D gene uncertain. V shed 3 bases and J shed 3 bases, with 6 bases lying between them. The CDR3 is made up of 12 amino acids. The CDR3 reads CASSLGSYEQYF. The CDR3 DNA is TGTGCCAGCAGTTTGGGCAGCTACGAGCAGTACTTC.

The J gene is TRBJ2-1, the V gene TRBV2, with 7 nucleotides matching TRBD1. The CDR3 is 12 amino acids. The J segment lost 5 bases and the V segment lost 6 bases, leaving 1 base of the junction unmatched. The germline gives CDR1 SNHLY, CDR2 FYNNEI. The CDR3 reads CASSTGDNEQFF. CDR3 bases: TGTGCCAGCAGCACAGGGGACAATGAGCAGTTCTTC. Drawing the rest from reference TRBV2 and TRBJ2-1, the complete variable domain is EPEVTQTPSHQVTQMGQEVILRCVPISNHLYFYWYRQILGQKVEFLVSFYNNEISEKSEIFDDQFSVERPDGSNFTLKIRSTKLEDSAMYFCASSTGDNEQFFGPGTRLTVL.

This sequence joins TRBV5-8 and TRBJ1-2, with a weak D call TRBD1 (6 bases). CDR3 length: 14 amino acids. V was pared by 1 base and J by 7 bases, with 14 bases between. Germline V CDR1 and CDR2: SGHTS, YDEGEE. CDR3 nucleotides: TGTGCCAGCAGCTTGCCTCAGGGGTTCGGTGGCTACACCTTC. Protein product: CASSLPQGFGGYTF.

V is TRBV20-1 and J is TRBJ2-7; the match to TRBD1 covers 9 bases. The V gene end was trimmed by 3 bases and the J gene end by 3 bases; junction bases not matched to a gene: 6. This CDR3 has 14 residues. Looked up from germline, CDR1 is DFQATT and CDR2 is SNEGSKA (reference sequence). CDR3 sequence (DNA): TGCAGTGCTAGTACAGGGGGCTCCGTCTACGAGCAGTACTTC. Amino acids: CSASTGGSVYEQYF.

J is TRBJ2-3 and V is TRBV6-2 or TRBV6-3; TRBD1 aligns across 8 bases. J lost 6 bases, V lost 6 bases, and 8 bases had no gene match. Germline V gene data show CDR1 as MNHEY and CDR2 as SVGEGT. There are 14 residues in the CDR3. For the CDR3, the DNA is TGTGCCAGCAGCCCTGACAGGGGTGGTGATACGCAGTATTTT. It codes for CASSPDRGGDTQYF.

The chain links TRBV28 to TRBJ2-1; 11 bases map to TRBD2. Germline values: CDR1 MDHEN, CDR2 SYDVKM. The V and J ends lost 6 bases and 0 bases, in that order; junction bases with no gene match: 1. The CDR3 is 15 residues long. The CDR3: CASRGTSGSYNEQFF. Here the CDR3 DNA reads TGTGCCAGCAGGGGGACTAGCGGCTCCTACAATGAGCAGTTCTTC.

As regards this clone: Other nucleotide sequences in the sample specify the same CDR3. V gene TRBV9 combines with J gene TRBJ1-1; no reliable D call. V shed 3 bases and J shed 1 base, with 7 bases lying between them. The CDR3 totals 13 residues. Germline lookup yields CDR1 SGDLS and CDR2 YYNGEE. The CDR3 region is CASSATGNTEAFF. In nucleotides, the CDR3 is TGTGCCAGCAGCGCGACGGGGAACACTGAAGCTTTCTTT.

V usage is TRBV25-1 and J usage is TRBJ1-3, with TRBD1 identical over 9 bases. The CDR3 loop spans 17 amino acids. The V and J ends lost 3 bases and 4 bases, in that order; junction bases with no gene match: 10. In germline, CDR1 is MGHDK, CDR2 SYGVNS. CDR3 DNA sequence: TGTGCCAGCAGTGAGCCAAACCCGGGACAGGGAGGAAACACCATATATTTT. Amino acid sequence: CASSEPNPGQGGNTIYF.

The J gene is TRBJ1-1, the V gene TRBV11-3; 7 positions agree with TRBD1. Germline V CDR1 and CDR2: SGHNT, YENEEA. J was trimmed by 1 base and V by 2 bases; bases with no gene match: 1. The CDR3 spans 14 residues. The chain's CDR3 is CASSLRQGNTEAFF. The CDR3 DNA is TGTGCCAGCAGCTTAAGACAGGGGAACACTGAAGCTTTCTTT.

The chain joins TRBV3-1 (or the pseudogene TRBV3-2) to TRBJ2-5; TRBD2 matches at 8 bases. V dropped 1 base and J dropped 4; count of bases not matched to a gene: 11. In germline, CDR1 is LGHDT, CDR2 YNNKEL (reference sequence). CDR3 length equals 17 residues. The DNA for the CDR3 is TGTGCCAGCAGCCAAGGATATCTTCGGGGGGGCGGAGAGACCCAGTACTTC. Amino acids: CASSQGYLRGGGETQYF.

V usage is TRBV6-5 and J usage is TRBJ2-1, with 10 bases fitting TRBD2. The CDR3 runs 16 residues. The V gene's germline CDR1 is MNHEY and CDR2 SVGAGI. V lost 4 bases and J lost 1; bases outside the gene matches: 4. CDR3 amino acids: CASSWVAGGSYNEQFF. The CDR3 bases are TGTGCCAGCAGTTGGGTAGCGGGGGGATCCTACAATGAGCAGTTCTTC.

This clone appeared a few times. The rearrangement joins TRBV9 to TRBJ2-1; no firm D call. This CDR3 region has 14 residues. V lost 4 bases and J 4 bases, leaving 12 bases between the germline ends. Germline V gene sequence: CDR1 SGDLS, CDR2 YYNGEE. Written as DNA, the CDR3 is TGTGCCAGCAGCCCCCCCCGTACGTACAATGAGCAGTTCTTC. Protein sequence: CASSPPRTYNEQFF.

The rearrangement joins TRBV5-6 to TRBJ1-2, with 9 bases aligning to TRBD1. J was trimmed by 4 bases and V by 4 bases; bases with no gene match: 8. The CDR3 consists of 15 residues. Germline V lookup: CDR1 SGHDT, CDR2 YYEEEE. As DNA, the CDR3 is TGTGCCAGCAGCGACTGGGACAGGGAGGGCTATGGCTACACCTTC. This codes for CASSDWDREGYGYTF.

The V and J genes are TRBV21-1 and TRBJ1-3; TRBD1 is the table's D call and was not checked against the DNA. TRBV21-1 is described as a pseudogene. This CDR3 spans 16 amino acids. The CDR3, as DNA: TGTGCCAGCACCCCCCTGGGGACAGACTCTGGAAACACCATATATTTT. Its protein is CASTPLGTDSGNTIYF.

In its sample, this clone was seen once. The chain employs TRBV9 and TRBJ2-1; 11 nucleotides agree with TRBD2. Germline CDR1 is SGDLS and CDR2 is YYNGEE. Trimming cost V 0 bases and J 2 bases; bases outside gene matches: 13. This CDR3 comprises 20 residues. The CDR3 DNA reads as TGTGCCAGCAGCGTAGGGTTCGGTAGCGGGGGGGCCGTCGCCTACAATGAGCAGTTCTTC. Protein product: CASSVGFGSGGAVAYNEQFF.

This chain uses TRBV15 with TRBJ1-4; TRBD1 aligns across 7 bases. Germline CDR1 LNHNV, CDR2 YYDKDF (reference sequence). The CDR3 runs to 15 residues. V gave up 1 base and J gave up 4 bases; unmatched junction bases: 3. CDR3 region: CATSRGGGLNEKLFF. The CDR3 DNA sequence: TGTGCCACCAGCAGAGGAGGGGGCCTTAATGAAAAACTGTTTTTT. The whole variable domain, filled in from reference TRBV15 and TRBJ1-4, reads DAMVIQNPRYQVTQFGKPVTLSCSQTLNHNVMYWYQQKSSQAPKLLFHYYDKDFNNEADTPDNFQSRRPNTSFCFLDIRSPGLGDTAMYLCATSRGGGLNEKLFFGSGTQLSVL.

The gene calls are TRBV7-2 and TRBJ2-3; 13 nucleotides match TRBD2. CDR1 is SGHTA, CDR2 FQGNSA, per germline. V gave up 1 base and J gave up 5 bases; unmatched junction bases: 0. The CDR3 contains 15 residues. For the CDR3, the DNA is TGTGCCAGCAGCTTAGGGACTAGCGGGAGAGATACGCAGTATTTT. This gives the protein CASSLGTSGRDTQYF.

CDR3 DNA: TGTGCCAGCAGTTTACCCCGTCAGGGCGGCACCGGGGAGCTGTTTTTT. Its protein is CASSLPRQGGTGELFF. The J gene is TRBJ2-2, the V gene TRBV28; D may be TRBD1 (5 bases). Trimming shortened V by 2 bases and J by 4 bases, and 14 bases separated the two germline ends. CDR3 length: 16 residues. Per the germline V gene, CDR1 is MDHEN and CDR2 is SYDVKM.